This passage covers 10 T cell receptor beta chains from one sample sequenced in a study of blood T cells in healthy people across ages. Next came a second PCR, run for about 6 to 11 cycles, which used a sample-barcoded 5' primer along with a J-beta primer mix. MiXCR, applied by TCRdb to the 5' RACE reads, yields one record per CDR3 protein. The table has approximately 800,000 distinct CDR3 sequences, about 48% seen once. Sequenced input: blood. The receptors stem from a man aged 80 or over in good health.

The table lists this clonotype with a few counts. The CDR3 here is CSAVRGSLDEQFF. The CDR3, as DNA: TGCAGTGCTGTGCGCGGGAGTCTGGATGAGCAGTTCTTC. The chain links TRBV20-1 to TRBJ2-1; 7 bases align to TRBD2. Germline lookup yields CDR1 DFQATT and CDR2 SNEGSKA (reference sequence). The CDR3 has 13 amino acids. The junction had 9 bases not matched to a gene; V was cut back by 5 bases and J by 8 bases.

The chain recombines TRBV20-1 with TRBJ2-5; a weak D match, TRBD1 (6 bases). The DNA end is a closer match to TRBJ1-2, so the J assignment may be wrong. The CDR3 totals 15 residues. Germline V CDR1 and CDR2: DFQATT, SNEGSKA (reference sequence). CDR3 nucleotides: TGCAGTGCTAGAGCGGCTAGGGACACTCACTATGGCTACACCTTC. As protein: CSARAARDTHYGYTF.

This clonotype has a handful of counts. The chain joins TRBV9 to TRBJ2-7, with D perhaps TRBD2 (6 bases). Germline V gene sequence: CDR1 SGDLS, CDR2 YYNGEE. The CDR3 extends over 16 amino acids. The V end lost 4 bases, the J end lost 0 bases, and 17 bases lay between the germline ends. The CDR3 sequence is CASSLVGSGASYEQYF. Written as DNA, the CDR3 is TGTGCCAGCAGCCTAGTCGGTAGCGGAGCCTCCTACGAGCAGTACTTC.

V and J are TRBV6-6 and TRBJ2-1, with 11 bases matching TRBD2. The length of the CDR3 is 17 residues. CDR1 and CDR2 (germline): MNHNY, SVGAGI (reference sequence). V dropped 6 bases and J dropped 2; count of bases not matched to a gene: 9. The CDR3 spells CASSDLAGGGTYNEQFF. In nucleotides, the CDR3 is TGTGCCAGCAGCGACCTAGCGGGAGGAGGGACCTACAATGAGCAGTTCTTC.

The rearrangement joins TRBV27 to TRBJ2-3; 11 positions agree with TRBD1. The CDR3 runs to 14 residues. Germline assignment: CDR1 MNHEY and CDR2 SMNVEV (reference sequence). V was pared by 3 bases and J by 7 bases, with 3 bases of the junction left unmatched. CDR3 nucleotide sequence: TGTGCCAGCAGTTTCGGACAGGGGGCAAATACGCAGTATTTT. It specifies CASSFGQGANTQYF.

The rearrangement uses TRBV27 and TRBJ1-4; D is undetermined. Germline V gene data show CDR1 as MNHEY and CDR2 as SMNVEV (reference sequence). Trimming left V 5 bases short and J 10 bases short, with 23 bases between. CDR3 length: 16 residues. The DNA of the CDR3 is TGTGCCAGCAGTCCTTCTGGGCGTCCCTCCGAAGGAAAACTGTTTTTT. It translates to CASSPSGRPSEGKLFF.

V usage is TRBV29-1 and J usage is TRBJ2-3; 8 nucleotides agree with TRBD1. The CDR3 loop spans 14 amino acids. Germline V CDR1 and CDR2: SQVTM, ANQGSEA. V lost 1 base to trimming and J lost 14 bases; unmatched junction nucleotides: 14. The CDR3 nucleotides are TGCAGCGTTGAAGGGACAGGGCCACACAGATACGCGTATTTT. Its translation is CSVEGTGPHRYAYF.

This clonotype was counted a few times. The CDR3 region has the DNA TGTGCCAGCAGCCATTTGGGGGGAGAGACCCAGTACTTC. Its protein is CASSHLGGETQYF. The chain joins TRBV3-1 to TRBJ2-5; TRBD2 is a possible D gene (6 bases). The V gene lost 3 bases and the J gene lost 4 bases, with 9 bases spanning the gap. This CDR3 contains 13 residues. CDR1 is LGHDT, CDR2 YNNKEL, per germline (reference sequence).

This chain joins TRBV5-4 and TRBJ1-2; no reliable D call. This CDR3 has 14 amino acids. Per germline, CDR1 SGHNT and CDR2 YYREEE (reference sequence). V was shortened by 0 bases and J by 4 bases, with 10 bases between the two germline ends. CDR3 amino acids: CASSLVAPPYGYTF. CDR3 in DNA: TGTGCCAGCAGCTTGGTGGCCCCACCCTATGGCTACACCTTC.

This clonotype has only a few counts. The gene calls are TRBV29-1 and TRBJ2-5; TRBD1 agrees at 7 bases. V shed 3 bases and J 5 bases; nucleotides not matched to a gene: 6. The CDR3 is 13 amino acids. Germline V gene lookup returns CDR1 SQVTM and CDR2 ANQGSEA. Here the CDR3 reads CSVDPTGSETQYF. For the CDR3, the DNA is TGCAGCGTTGATCCGACAGGGTCGGAGACCCAGTACTTC.